These T cell receptor beta chains were read from a single sample in a study of shared clonotypes between healthy human individuals. TCRdb keeps only in-frame clones here, not all; method: immunoSEQ multiplex PCR. The sample consists of roughly 1,500,000 clones, around 98.5% of them appearing once. Sequenced material: naive CD4+ T cells sorted from blood. The receptor source for this set is a man in his thirties or forties in good health. CDR3s include the opening cysteine and the closing phenylalanine or tryptophan. D genes are given only for firm matches. The size entry is marked missing in some rows and otherwise reads once, few, many or a size class.

size	D	J	V	CDR3	DNA
NA	TRBD1	TRBJ2-2	TRBV6-6	CASRLPGQKSGELFF	TGTGCCAGCAGACTTCCGGGACAGAAGTCCGGGGAGCTGTTTTTT
NA	NA	TRBJ2-3	TRBV10-3	CAISESRSTDTQYF	TGTGCCATCAGTGAGAGCCGGAGCACAGATACGCAGTATTTT
NA	NA	TRBJ1-1	TRBV7-9	CASSPTYEAFF	TGTGCCAGCAGCCCCACTTATGAAGCTTTCTTT
NA	NA	TRBJ2-1	TRBV11-3	CASSLGLGSDPGEEQFF	TGTGCCAGCAGCTTAGGATTAGGGAGTGACCCGGGGGAGGAGCAGTTCTTC
NA	NA	TRBJ2-1	TRBV11-3	CASSLDTAGFLYNEQFF	TGTGCCAGCAGCTTAGATACAGCCGGATTCTTATACAATGAGCAGTTCTTC
NA	NA	TRBJ1-1	TRBV6-4	CASSDSSRTGPTEAFF	TGTGCCAGCAGTGACTCGAGCCGGACGGGGCCCACTGAAGCTTTCTTT
NA	TRBD1	TRBJ2-7	TRBV5-1	CASTRDRGDEQYF	TGCGCCAGCACAAGGGACAGGGGCGACGAGCAGTACTTC
once	NA	TRBJ2-1	TRBV29-1	CSVESPTYNEQFF	TGCAGCGTTGAGAGCCCTACCTACAATGAGCAGTTCTTC
NA	NA	TRBJ1-2	TRBV4-1	CASSQRVQVYGYTF	TGCGCCAGCAGCCAACGAGTCCAGGTATATGGCTACACCTTC
NA	NA	TRBJ2-3	TRBV29-1	CSATPADTQYF	TGCAGCGCCACGCCGGCAGATACGCAGTATTTT
NA	NA	TRBJ1-1	TRBV5-6	CASSSQGTHYSGEAFF	TGTGCCAGCAGCTCCCAGGGGACCCACTATAGCGGTGAAGCTTTCTTT
NA	NA	TRBJ1-5	TRBV27	CASSLWGGAGPQHF	TGTGCCAGCAGTCTATGGGGGGGGGCGGGGCCCCAGCATTTT